The 32 T cell receptor beta chains below were found in one sample sequenced in a study of identical twins. TCRdb recomputed calls from the 5' RACE reads with MiXCR, one row per CDR3 protein. The top ten hold around 0.25% of the sample, which has 1.5 million to 2 million distinct CDR3 sequences, around 33% seen once. The sample taken for sequencing was cord blood. These receptor sequences come from a newborn girl in good health.

This clonotype was counted between two and nine times. The chain combines TRBV15 with TRBJ2-1; TRBD2 matches at 10 bases. This CDR3 comprises 17 residues. The V gene end was trimmed by 4 bases and the J gene end by 7 bases; junction bases not matched to a gene: 13. CDR1 and CDR2 from the germline V gene are LNHNV and YYDKDF (reference sequence). The CDR3 bases are TGTGCCACCAGCACTCGCGAGGCTAGCGGGGGAAGGAATGAGCAGTTCTTC. This sequence encodes CATSTREASGGRNEQFF.

The table lists this clonotype with a few counts. The chain couples TRBV6-5 to TRBJ2-1, with TRBD2 matching over 7 bases. Germline values: CDR1 MNHEY, CDR2 SVGAGI. CDR3 length equals 15 residues. V dropped 2 bases and J dropped 5; count of bases not matched to a gene: 6. The CDR3 region is CASSYGREKDNEQFF. CDR3 in DNA: TGTGCCAGCAGTTACGGGCGGGAGAAAGACAATGAGCAGTTCTTC.

This clonotype has a count of ten or more. The rearrangement links TRBV12-3 or TRBV12-4 to TRBJ2-5; possible D gene TRBD1, 6 bases. This CDR3 region has 15 residues. V lost 6 bases and J lost 1, with 15 bases in between. The CDR3 coding sequence is TGTGCCAGCAGCTCCGGGACAAATCCCCAAGAGACCCAGTACTTC. Its translation: CASSSGTNPQETQYF.

This clonotype has just a few counts. This chain joins TRBV3-1 and TRBJ2-3, with TRBD2 matching over 14 bases. The CDR3 is made up of 16 amino acids. V shed 4 bases and J 1 base; nucleotides not matched to a gene: 1. Germline V gives CDR1 LGHDT, CDR2 YNNKEL (reference sequence). Written as DNA, the CDR3 is TGTGCCAGCAGCCCGACTAGCGGGAGGGGCACAGATACGCAGTATTTT. Its translation: CASSPTSGRGTDTQYF.

The chain combines TRBV27 with TRBJ1-5; D uncertain. V was shortened by 6 bases and J by 11 bases, with 17 bases between the two germline ends. The CDR3 loop spans 13 amino acids. Germline values: CDR1 MNHEY, CDR2 SMNVEV (reference sequence). The DNA of the CDR3 is TGTGCCAGCAGCCGACAAGGCGTGGGATCCCAGCATTTT. It is translated as CASSRQGVGSQHF.

This sequence joins TRBV20-1 and TRBJ2-7; a weak D match, TRBD1 (6 bases). This CDR3 is built from 11 residues. Germline loops: CDR1 DFQATT, CDR2 SNEGSKA (reference sequence). CDR3 amino acids: CRTGSSYEQYF. CDR3 sequence (DNA): TGCAGGACAGGTTCGTCCTACGAGCAGTACTTC.

This clonotype was counted many times. The rearrangement joins TRBV28 to TRBJ2-3; D gene ambiguous. With 8 bases removed from V and 1 base from J, the gap between germline ends came to 13 bases. This CDR3 has 14 amino acids. Germline assignment: CDR1 MDHEN and CDR2 SYDVKM. The CDR3 loop reads CASSRDPGTDTQYF. The CDR3 coding sequence is TGTGCCAGCTCCCGAGACCCTGGCACAGATACGCAGTATTTT.

This clonotype was found many times. The chain joins TRBV6-1 to TRBJ2-5; the D is unclear. CDR1 and CDR2 from the germline V gene are MNHNS and SASEGT. With 2 bases removed from V and 7 bases from J, the gap between germline ends came to 11 bases. This CDR3 is 13 amino acids long. CDR3 nucleotide sequence: TGTGCCAGCAGTGAACTGGGTGTTGGGACCCAGTACTTC. This codes for CASSELGVGTQYF.

The rearrangement links TRBV20-1 to TRBJ2-1; 7 nucleotides align to TRBD2. The DNA end is more similar to TRBJ2-7, so the J call may be wrong. The CDR3 is 15 residues long. Germline assignment: CDR1 DFQATT and CDR2 SNEGSKA (reference sequence). CDR3 protein: CSARREWLVYNEQYF. The CDR3 nucleotides are TGCAGTGCTCGGCGGGAGTGGTTAGTCTACAATGAGCAGTACTTC.

This clonotype showed up just a few times. The gene calls are TRBV4-1 and TRBJ2-3; 7 bases map to TRBD1. V shed 4 bases, J shed 2 bases, and the junction held 12 bases outside the gene matches. The germline CDR1 and CDR2 sequences are MGHRA and YSYEKL. This CDR3 is built from 17 residues. CDR3 region: CASSRQTTGQNTDTQYF. The CDR3 nucleotides are TGCGCCAGCAGCCGTCAGACGACGGGACAGAACACAGATACGCAGTATTTT.

This clonotype was seen a few times. The chain combines TRBV6-2 or TRBV6-3 with TRBJ1-2, with D perhaps matching TRBD1 (6 bases). This CDR3 has 16 amino acids. Germline values: CDR1 MNHEY, CDR2 SVGEGT. Trimming removed 4 bases from V and 2 bases from J, with 17 bases in between. The CDR3: CASSLAPNRANYGYTF. Here the CDR3 DNA reads TGTGCCAGCAGTTTAGCCCCAAACAGGGCCAACTATGGCTACACCTTC.

The V and J genes are TRBV20-1 and TRBJ2-7, with 7 nucleotides matching TRBD1. Losses at the gene ends were 3 bases for V and 3 bases for J; bases not matched to a gene: 14. Germline V gene data show CDR1 as DFQATT and CDR2 as SNEGSKA (reference sequence). This CDR3 has 16 amino acids. CDR3 region: CSASKQRDSHFYEQYF. The CDR3, as DNA: TGCAGTGCTAGCAAACAAAGGGACAGCCATTTCTACGAGCAGTACTTC.

This clonotype was observed a handful of times. A single base separates this from a much larger clone, so it may be a read error. This chain connects TRBV4-2 to TRBJ2-1; no definite D call. CDR1 and CDR2 (germline): LGHNA, YNFKEQ. The CDR3 is 11 residues long. The V gene lost 2 bases and the J gene lost 5 bases, with 1 base spanning the gap. The CDR3 DNA follows: TGTGCCAGCAGCCAACACAATGAGCAGTTCTTC. It codes for CASSQHNEQFF.

This clonotype was counted only a few times. The chain recombines TRBV20-1 with TRBJ1-2; TRBD1 matches at 9 bases. Trimming removed 6 bases from V and 5 bases from J; junction bases left unmatched: 7. From germline, CDR1 is DFQATT and CDR2 SNEGSKA (reference sequence). The CDR3 sequence is 13 residues long. The CDR3 DNA sequence: TGCAGTGCCGAGGGACAGGGAGAATATGGCTACACCTTC. It encodes CSAEGQGEYGYTF.

The chain carries TRBV20-1 and TRBJ2-1, with TRBD2 identical over 13 bases. This CDR3 has 13 residues. From germline, CDR1 is DFQATT and CDR2 SNEGSKA (reference sequence). The CDR3 sequence: CSGGTSGNNEQFF. The CDR3 DNA reads as TGCAGCGGTGGGACTAGCGGGAATAACGAGCAGTTCTTC.

In its sample, this clonotype was seen a few times. The chain has TRBV10-3 and TRBJ2-3; no definite D call. Germline V gives CDR1 ENHRY, CDR2 SYGVKD. This CDR3 is 13 amino acids long. With 3 bases removed from V and 2 bases from J, the gap between germline ends came to 6 bases. CDR3 amino acids: CAISDKNTDTQYF. The CDR3 region has the DNA TGTGCCATCAGTGACAAAAACACAGATACGCAGTATTTT.

The chain recombines TRBV28 with TRBJ1-2; the D gene is possibly TRBD1 (6 bases). This CDR3 spans 14 amino acids. Trimming shortened V by 5 bases and J by 4 bases, and 14 bases separated the two germline ends. Germline CDR1 and CDR2: MDHEN and SYDVKM. CDR3 in DNA: TGTGCCAGCAGTCTCCCCCCCAGGGGCTATGGCTACACCTTC. It yields the protein CASSLPPRGYGYTF.

This clonotype was counted between two and nine times. CDR3 region: CSVEDRGYNEQYF. For the CDR3, the DNA is TGCAGCGTTGAAGATCGGGGGTACAATGAGCAGTACTTC. The chain combines TRBV29-1 with TRBJ2-5, with D possibly TRBD2 on 6 matching bases. The V and J ends lost 0 bases and 11 bases respectively, with 16 bases between them. Looked up from germline, CDR1 is SQVTM and CDR2 is ANQGSEA. The CDR3 totals 13 residues.

In this sample, this clonotype turned up a few times. V and J are TRBV12-5 and TRBJ1-5, with D perhaps matching TRBD1 (5 bases). Germline V gene lookup returns CDR1 LGHNT and CDR2 FRNRAP. The V end lost 3 bases, the J end lost 0 bases, and 9 bases lay between the germline ends. The CDR3 loop spans 15 amino acids. CDR3 loop: CASGFRELSNQPQHF. DNA for the CDR3: TGTGCTAGTGGTTTCAGGGAGCTTAGCAATCAGCCCCAGCATTTT.

There are a few counts of this clonotype. The V call is TRBV12-3 or TRBV12-4, the J call TRBJ1-5, with D perhaps TRBD1 (5 bases). V was trimmed by 3 bases and J by 3 bases, leaving 12 bases between them. This CDR3 has 15 residues. The CDR3 is CASSFSTVLNQPQHF. Written as DNA, the CDR3 is TGTGCCAGCAGTTTTTCGACAGTACTCAATCAGCCCCAGCATTTT.

V usage is TRBV9 and J usage is TRBJ2-1, with TRBD1 matching over 9 bases. The CDR3 is 14 amino acids. Germline CDR1 SGDLS, CDR2 YYNGEE. V was clipped by 6 bases and J by 2 bases; unmatched bases: 3. For the CDR3, the DNA is TGTGCCAGCAACAACAGGGGGCCCTACAATGAGCAGTTCTTC. It yields the protein CASNNRGPYNEQFF.

This clonotype was observed a handful of times. The genes are TRBV20-1 and TRBJ2-5; D might be TRBD2 (5 bases). CDR1 and CDR2 (germline): DFQATT, SNEGSKA (reference sequence). CDR3 length equals 14 residues. V lost 2 bases and J 1 base, leaving 11 bases between the germline ends. CDR3 bases: TGCAGTGCTAGACGGGGAGTATTCCAAGAGACCCAGTACTTC. The encoded protein is CSARRGVFQETQYF.

There are a few counts of this clonotype. V is TRBV19 and J is TRBJ1-2; D unresolved. This CDR3 is built from 14 residues. The ends were cut back, 7 bases at V and 4 bases at J, with 16 bases in the middle. The germline gives CDR1 LNHDA, CDR2 SQIVND (reference sequence). CDR3 in DNA: TGTGCCAGTATCGACCAACCTATGGGCTATGGCTACACCTTC. Translated, it gives CASIDQPMGYGYTF.

The genes are TRBV18 and TRBJ2-3; TRBD1 matches at 7 bases. The junction had 6 bases not matched to a gene; V was cut back by 3 bases and J by 6 bases. Germline V gives CDR1 KGHSH, CDR2 LQKENI. This CDR3 region has 14 residues. The CDR3 sequence: CASSPLQDRDTQYF. CDR3 nucleotide sequence: TGTGCCAGCTCACCCCTACAGGACAGGGATACGCAGTATTTT.

The genes are TRBV6-2 or TRBV6-3 and TRBJ1-6, with 7 bases lining up with TRBD1. Per germline, CDR1 MNHEY and CDR2 SVGEGT. V was clipped by 5 bases and J by 6 bases; unmatched bases: 19. The CDR3 spans 19 residues. The CDR3: CASSHTGTESRLFNSPLHF. The DNA for the CDR3 is TGTGCCAGCAGTCATACCGGGACAGAGAGTCGTTTGTTTAATTCACCCCTCCACTTT.

This rearrangement joins TRBV9 to TRBJ2-2, with D unclear. The CDR3 covers 17 residues. Between the trimmed V and J ends, which lost 4 bases and 5 bases, there was a span of 21 bases. The germline CDR1 and CDR2 sequences are SGDLS and YYNGEE. CDR3 DNA: TGTGCCAGCAGCCCCCCCGAGAGCGTGTCGTGGACCGGGGAGCTGTTTTTT. It yields the protein CASSPPESVSWTGELFF.

Comments on this clonotype: A much larger clone sits a single nucleotide away, making a read error possible. The chain uses TRBV6-5 and TRBJ2-1, with 11 bases fitting TRBD2. CDR3 length equals 15 residues. CDR1 and CDR2 (germline): MNHEY, SVGAGI. The CDR3 region has the DNA TGTGCCAGCAGTTACTCGACTAGCGGGAACAATGGGCAGTTCTTC. The encoded protein is CASSYSTSGNNGQFF.

In this sample, this clonotype turned up a few times. Since a much larger clone is just one base distant, this may be a read error. V usage is TRBV20-1 and J usage is TRBJ2-4; 10 nucleotides align to TRBD2. The end of the DNA aligns better with TRBJ2-5, so the J call may be wrong. Germline V gives CDR1 DFQATT, CDR2 SNEGSKA (reference sequence). This CDR3 comprises 12 residues. CDR3: CSATTSGETQYF. CDR3 coding DNA: TGCAGTGCTACGACTAGCGGGGAGACCCAGTACTTC.

At least ten counts were recorded for this clonotype. V gene TRBV29-1 combines with J gene TRBJ2-7; possibly TRBD2 for D (6 bases). The CDR3 contains 16 residues. V gave up 2 bases and J gave up 5 bases, with 22 bases separating them. Germline-derived CDR1 and CDR2 are SQVTM and ANQGSEA. The CDR3 nucleotides read TGCAGCGTTGAATCACGCGGGATACAAATGAGGCACGAGCAGTACTTC. Translation gives CSVESRGIQMRHEQYF.

The chain couples TRBV20-1 to TRBJ2-1; no clear D gene. V dropped 3 bases and J dropped 10 bases, with 22 bases sitting between them. The germline gives CDR1 DFQATT, CDR2 SNEGSKA (reference sequence). The CDR3 runs 15 residues. In nucleotides, the CDR3 is TGCAGTGCTAGGGGCCTCCCACCCGGGTCCTACGAGCAGTTCTTC. This translates into CSARGLPPGSYEQFF.

V is TRBV18 and J is TRBJ1-1; D not resolved. The CDR3 consists of 15 residues. The V end was cut by 3 bases, the J end by 7 bases, with 18 bases between. In germline, CDR1 is KGHSH, CDR2 LQKENI. CDR3 amino acids: CASSPVRVLAGEAFF. The CDR3, as DNA: TGTGCCAGCTCACCCGTTCGCGTTTTAGCCGGTGAAGCTTTCTTT.

This clonotype was seen only a few times. The chain employs TRBV18 and TRBJ1-1; a possible D gene is TRBD1 (5 bases). CDR3 size: 15 residues. The V end was cut by 2 bases, the J end by 1 base, with 11 bases between. Germline assignment: CDR1 KGHSH and CDR2 LQKENI. The CDR3 protein is CASSPDRGWNTEAFF. The CDR3 DNA reads TGTGCCAGCTCACCAGACAGAGGCTGGAACACTGAAGCTTTCTTT. Complete variable domain (other parts from reference TRBV18 and TRBJ1-1): NAGVMQNPRHLVRRRGQEARLRCSPMKGHSHVYWYRQLPEEGLKFMVYLQKENIIDESGMPKERFSAEFPKEGPSILRIQQVVRGDSAAYFCASSPDRGWNTEAFFGQGTRLTVV.